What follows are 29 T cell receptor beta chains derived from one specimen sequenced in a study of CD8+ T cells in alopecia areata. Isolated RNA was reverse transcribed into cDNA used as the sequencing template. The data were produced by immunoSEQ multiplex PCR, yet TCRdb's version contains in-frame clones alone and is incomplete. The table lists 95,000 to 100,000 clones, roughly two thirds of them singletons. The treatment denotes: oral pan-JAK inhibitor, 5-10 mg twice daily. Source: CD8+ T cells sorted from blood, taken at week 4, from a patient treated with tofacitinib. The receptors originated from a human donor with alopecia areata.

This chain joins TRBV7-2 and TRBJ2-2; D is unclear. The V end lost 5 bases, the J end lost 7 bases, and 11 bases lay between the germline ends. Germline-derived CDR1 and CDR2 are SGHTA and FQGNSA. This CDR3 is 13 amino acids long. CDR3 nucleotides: TGTGCCAGCAGCGCCTCAGAAATCGGGGAGCTGTTTTTT. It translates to CASSASEIGELFF.

The CDR3 sequence: CAWSGGLGGAEYEQYF. The CDR3 DNA reads as TGTGCCTGGAGTGGAGGGCTAGGGGGCGCCGAGTACGAGCAGTACTTC. The V call is TRBV30, the J call TRBJ2-7; TRBD1 agrees at 7 bases. CDR1 is GTSNPN and CDR2 is SVGIG in the germline V gene (reference sequence). There are 16 residues in the CDR3. J gave up 4 bases and V 1 base, and 13 bases lay outside the gene matches. The whole variable domain, filled in from reference TRBV30 and TRBJ2-7, reads SQTIHQWPATLVQPVGSPLSLECTVEGTSNPNLYWYRQAAGRGLQLLFYSVGIGQISSEVPQNLSASRPQDRQFILSSKKLLLSDSGFYLCAWSGGLGGAEYEQYFGPGTRLTVT.

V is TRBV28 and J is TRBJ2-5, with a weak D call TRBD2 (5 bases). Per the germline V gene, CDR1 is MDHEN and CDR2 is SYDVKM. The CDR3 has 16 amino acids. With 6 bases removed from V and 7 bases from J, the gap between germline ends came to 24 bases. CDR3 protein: CASSQSSGLPIWTQYF. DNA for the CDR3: TGTGCCAGCAGCCAGAGCAGTGGACTGCCAATTTGGACCCAGTACTTC.

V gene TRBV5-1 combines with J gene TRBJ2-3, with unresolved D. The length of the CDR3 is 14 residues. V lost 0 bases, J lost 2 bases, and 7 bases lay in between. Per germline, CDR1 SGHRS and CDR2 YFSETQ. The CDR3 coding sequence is TGCGCCAGCAGCTTGGAGGTGGCCACAGATACGCAGTATTTT. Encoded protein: CASSLEVATDTQYF.

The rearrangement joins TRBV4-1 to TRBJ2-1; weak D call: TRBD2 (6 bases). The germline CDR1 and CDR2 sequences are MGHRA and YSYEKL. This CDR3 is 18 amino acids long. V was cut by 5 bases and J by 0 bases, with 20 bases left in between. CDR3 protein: CASSTRLLARSSYNEQFF. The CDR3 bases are TGCGCCAGCAGCACCAGACTACTAGCCAGGAGCTCCTACAATGAGCAGTTCTTC.

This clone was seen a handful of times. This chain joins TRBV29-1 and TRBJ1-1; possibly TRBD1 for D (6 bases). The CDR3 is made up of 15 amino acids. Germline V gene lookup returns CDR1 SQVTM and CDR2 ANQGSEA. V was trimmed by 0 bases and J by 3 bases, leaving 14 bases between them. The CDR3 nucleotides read TGCAGCGTTGAAGATGCGGGGGGCGCGTACACTGAAGCTTTCTTT. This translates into CSVEDAGGAYTEAFF.

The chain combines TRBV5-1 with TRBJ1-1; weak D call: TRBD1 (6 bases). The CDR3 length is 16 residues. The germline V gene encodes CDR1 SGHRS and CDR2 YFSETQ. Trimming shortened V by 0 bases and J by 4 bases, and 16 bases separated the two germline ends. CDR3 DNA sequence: TGCGCCAGCAGCTTGGAGGGGGGCCGCTACTTCACTGAAGCTTTCTTT. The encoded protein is CASSLEGGRYFTEAFF.

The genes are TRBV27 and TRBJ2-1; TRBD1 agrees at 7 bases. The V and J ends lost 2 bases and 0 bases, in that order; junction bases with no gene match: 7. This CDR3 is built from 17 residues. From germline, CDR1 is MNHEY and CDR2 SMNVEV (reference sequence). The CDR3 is CASSLDTGTVSYNEQFF. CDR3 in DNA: TGTGCCAGCAGTTTAGATACGGGGACAGTCTCCTACAATGAGCAGTTCTTC.

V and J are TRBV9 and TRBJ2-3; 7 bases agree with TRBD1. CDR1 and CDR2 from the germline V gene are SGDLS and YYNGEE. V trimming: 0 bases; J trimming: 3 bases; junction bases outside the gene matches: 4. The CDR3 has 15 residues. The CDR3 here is CASSVEGRGTDTQYF. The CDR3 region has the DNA TGTGCCAGCAGCGTAGAGGGCAGGGGGACAGATACGCAGTATTTT.

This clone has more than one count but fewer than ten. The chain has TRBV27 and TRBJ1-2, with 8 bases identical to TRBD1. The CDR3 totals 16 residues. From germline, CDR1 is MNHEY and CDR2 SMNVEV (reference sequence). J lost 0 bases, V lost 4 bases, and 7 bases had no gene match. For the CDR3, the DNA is TGTGCCAGCAGTTCCCTGACAGGGGCTGCTAACTATGGCTACACCTTC. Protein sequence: CASSSLTGAANYGYTF.

The CDR3 DNA reads as TGTGCCAGCAGCCCCCTAGAGCCAGGGGCCAACGTCCTGACTTTC. Translating it yields CASSPLEPGANVLTF. V is TRBV6-1 and J is TRBJ2-6; no clear D gene. CDR1 and CDR2 from the germline V gene are MNHNS and SASEGT. The CDR3 runs 15 residues. V lost 6 bases and J 4 bases, leaving 13 bases between the germline ends.

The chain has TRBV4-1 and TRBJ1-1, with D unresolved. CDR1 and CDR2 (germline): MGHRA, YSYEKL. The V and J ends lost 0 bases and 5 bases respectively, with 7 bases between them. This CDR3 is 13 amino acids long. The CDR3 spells CASSQDILTEAFF. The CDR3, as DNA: TGCGCCAGCAGCCAAGATATCTTGACTGAAGCTTTCTTT.

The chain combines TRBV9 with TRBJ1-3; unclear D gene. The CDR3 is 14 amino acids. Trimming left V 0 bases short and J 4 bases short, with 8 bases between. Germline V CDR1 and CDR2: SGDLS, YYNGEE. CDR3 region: CASSVEQSGNTIYF. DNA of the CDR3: TGTGCCAGCAGCGTAGAACAGAGCGGAAACACCATATATTTT.

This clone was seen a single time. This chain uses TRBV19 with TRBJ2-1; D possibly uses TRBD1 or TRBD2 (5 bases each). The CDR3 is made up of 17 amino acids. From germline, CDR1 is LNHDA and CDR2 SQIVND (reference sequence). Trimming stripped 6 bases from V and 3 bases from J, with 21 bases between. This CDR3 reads CASSAHDRGYLYNEQFF. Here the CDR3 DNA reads TGTGCCAGTAGCGCCCACGACCGGGGCTACCTCTACAATGAGCAGTTCTTC.

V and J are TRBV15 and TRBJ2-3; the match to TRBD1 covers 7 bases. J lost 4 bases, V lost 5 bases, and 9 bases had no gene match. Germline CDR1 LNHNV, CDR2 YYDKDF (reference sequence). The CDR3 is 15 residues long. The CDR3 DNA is TGTGCCACCAGCGAACGCCGACAGGGAGCAGATACGCAGTATTTT. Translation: CATSERRQGADTQYF.

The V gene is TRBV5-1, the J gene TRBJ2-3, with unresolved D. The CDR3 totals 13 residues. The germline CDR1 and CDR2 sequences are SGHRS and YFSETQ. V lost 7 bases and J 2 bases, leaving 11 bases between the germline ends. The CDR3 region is CASSISFTDTQYF. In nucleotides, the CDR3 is TGCGCCAGCTCGATCAGCTTCACAGATACGCAGTATTTT. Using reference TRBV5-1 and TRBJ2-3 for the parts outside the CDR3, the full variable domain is KAGVTQTPRYLIKTRGQQVTLSCSPISGHRSVSWYQQTPGQGLQFLFEYFSETQRNKGNFPGRFSGRQFSNSRSEMNVSTLELGDSALYLCASSISFTDTQYFGPGTRLTVL.

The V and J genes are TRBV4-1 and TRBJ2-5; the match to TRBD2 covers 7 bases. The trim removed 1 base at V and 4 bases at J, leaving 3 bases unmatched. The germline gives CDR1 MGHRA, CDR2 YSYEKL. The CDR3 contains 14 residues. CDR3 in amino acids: CASSQVSSGETQYF. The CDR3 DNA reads TGCGCCAGCAGCCAAGTCTCTAGCGGAGAGACCCAGTACTTC.

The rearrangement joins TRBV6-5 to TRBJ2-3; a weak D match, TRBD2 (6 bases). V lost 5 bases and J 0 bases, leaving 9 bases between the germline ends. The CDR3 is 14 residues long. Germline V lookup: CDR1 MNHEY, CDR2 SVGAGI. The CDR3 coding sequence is TGTGCCAGCAGTGCCGGGACTAGCACAGATACGCAGTATTTT. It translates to CASSAGTSTDTQYF.

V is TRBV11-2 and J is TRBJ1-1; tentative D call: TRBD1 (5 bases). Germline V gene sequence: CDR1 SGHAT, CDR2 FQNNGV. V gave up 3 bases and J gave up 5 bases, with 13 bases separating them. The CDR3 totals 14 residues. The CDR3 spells CASSFFGAGTEAFF. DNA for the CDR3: TGTGCCAGCAGCTTTTTCGGGGCTGGGACTGAAGCTTTCTTT. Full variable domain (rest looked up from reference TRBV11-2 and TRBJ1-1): EAGVAQSPRYKIIEKRQSVAFWCNPISGHATLYWYQQILGQGPKLLIQFQNNGVVDDSQLPKDRFSAERLKGVDSTLKIQPAKLEDSAVYLCASSFFGAGTEAFFGQGTRLTVV.

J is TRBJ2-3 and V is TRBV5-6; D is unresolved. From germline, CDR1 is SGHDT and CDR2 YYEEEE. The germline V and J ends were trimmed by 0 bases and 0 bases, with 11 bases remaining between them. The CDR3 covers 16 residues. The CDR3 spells CASSLAVGPSTDTQYF. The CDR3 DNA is TGTGCCAGCAGCTTGGCCGTTGGACCGAGCACAGATACGCAGTATTTT.

CDR3 nucleotide sequence: TGCGCCAGCAGCGAGGACATCGGAAACACCATATATTTT. Protein: CASSEDIGNTIYF. The V call is TRBV5-1, the J call TRBJ1-3, with D perhaps TRBD1 (5 bases). V lost 4 bases and J 4 bases, leaving 9 bases between the germline ends. CDR1 and CDR2 (germline): SGHRS, YFSETQ. This CDR3 region has 13 residues.

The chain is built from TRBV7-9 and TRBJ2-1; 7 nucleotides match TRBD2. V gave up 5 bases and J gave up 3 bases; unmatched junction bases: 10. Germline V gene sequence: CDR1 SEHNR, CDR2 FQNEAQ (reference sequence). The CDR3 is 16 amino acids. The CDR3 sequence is CASSVQLARVYNEQFF. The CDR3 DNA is TGTGCCAGCAGCGTACAACTAGCGAGAGTCTACAATGAGCAGTTCTTC.

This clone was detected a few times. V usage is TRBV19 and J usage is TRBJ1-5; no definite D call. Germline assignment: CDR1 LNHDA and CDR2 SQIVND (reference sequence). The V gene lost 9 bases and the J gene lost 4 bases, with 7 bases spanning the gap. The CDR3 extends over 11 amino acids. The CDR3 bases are TGTGCCAGCGGTAGGAATCAGCCCCAGCATTTT. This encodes CASGRNQPQHF.

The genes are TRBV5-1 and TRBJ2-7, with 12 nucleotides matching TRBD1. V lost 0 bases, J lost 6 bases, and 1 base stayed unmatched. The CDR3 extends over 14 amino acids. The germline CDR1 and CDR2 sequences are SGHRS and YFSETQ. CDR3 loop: CASSLGDRGPEQYF. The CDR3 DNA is TGCGCCAGCAGCTTGGGGGACAGGGGGCCCGAGCAGTACTTC.

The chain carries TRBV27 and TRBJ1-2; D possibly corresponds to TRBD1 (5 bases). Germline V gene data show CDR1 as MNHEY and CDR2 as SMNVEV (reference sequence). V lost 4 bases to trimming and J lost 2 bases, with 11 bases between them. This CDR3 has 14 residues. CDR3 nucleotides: TGTGCCAGCAGTTCGCCGGGGCGAAACTATGGCTACACCTTC. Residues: CASSSPGRNYGYTF.

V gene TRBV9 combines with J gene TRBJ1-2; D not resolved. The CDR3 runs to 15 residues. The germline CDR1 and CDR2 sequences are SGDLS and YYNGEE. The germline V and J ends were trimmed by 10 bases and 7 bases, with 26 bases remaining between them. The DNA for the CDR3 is TGTGCCTCCAAGGTGTTTGATGACCCAACTATTGGCTACACCTTC. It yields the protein CASKVFDDPTIGYTF.

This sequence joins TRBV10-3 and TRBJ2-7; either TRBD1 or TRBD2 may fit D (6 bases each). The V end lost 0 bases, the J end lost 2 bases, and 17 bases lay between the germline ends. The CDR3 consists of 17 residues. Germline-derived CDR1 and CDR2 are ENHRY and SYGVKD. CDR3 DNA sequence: TGTGCCATCAGTGAGTCGGATGTAGGACAGCGGGCCTACGAGCAGTACTTC. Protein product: CAISESDVGQRAYEQYF.

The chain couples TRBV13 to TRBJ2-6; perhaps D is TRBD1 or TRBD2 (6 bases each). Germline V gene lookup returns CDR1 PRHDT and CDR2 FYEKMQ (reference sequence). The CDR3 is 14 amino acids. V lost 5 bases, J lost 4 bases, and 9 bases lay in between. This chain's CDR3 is CASSPGAGANVLTF. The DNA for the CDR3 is TGTGCCAGCAGCCCGGGGGCAGGGGCCAACGTCCTGACTTTC.

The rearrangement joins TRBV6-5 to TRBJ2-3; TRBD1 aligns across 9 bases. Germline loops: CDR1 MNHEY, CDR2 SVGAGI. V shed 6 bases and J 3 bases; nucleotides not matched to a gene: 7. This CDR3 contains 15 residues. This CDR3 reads CASSLTGGSTDTQYF. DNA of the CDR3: TGTGCCAGCAGCCTTACAGGGGGCTCAACAGATACGCAGTATTTT.